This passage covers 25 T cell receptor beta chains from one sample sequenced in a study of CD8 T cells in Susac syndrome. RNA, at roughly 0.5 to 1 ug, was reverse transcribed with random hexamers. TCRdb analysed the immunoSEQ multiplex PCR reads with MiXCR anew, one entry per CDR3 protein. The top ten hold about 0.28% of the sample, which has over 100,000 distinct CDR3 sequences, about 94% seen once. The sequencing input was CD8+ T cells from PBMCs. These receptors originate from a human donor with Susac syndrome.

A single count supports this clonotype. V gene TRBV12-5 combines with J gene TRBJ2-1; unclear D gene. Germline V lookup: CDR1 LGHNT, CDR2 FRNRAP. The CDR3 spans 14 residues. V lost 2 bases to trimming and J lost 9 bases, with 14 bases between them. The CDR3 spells CASGLRLGRGEQFF. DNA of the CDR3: TGTGCTAGTGGTTTGAGACTGGGCAGAGGTGAGCAGTTCTTC.

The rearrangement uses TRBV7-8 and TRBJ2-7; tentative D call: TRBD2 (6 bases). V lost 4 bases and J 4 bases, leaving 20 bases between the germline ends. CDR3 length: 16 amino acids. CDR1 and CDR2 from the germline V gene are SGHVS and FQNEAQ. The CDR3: CASSSLDRRGGYEQYF. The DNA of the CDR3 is TGTGCCAGCAGCTCCTTAGACCGGAGGGGCGGTTACGAGCAGTACTTC.

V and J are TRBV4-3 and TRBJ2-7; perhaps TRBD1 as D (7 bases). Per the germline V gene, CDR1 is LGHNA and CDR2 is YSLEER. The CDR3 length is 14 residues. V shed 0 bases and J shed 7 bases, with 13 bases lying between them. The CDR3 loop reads CASSQDRGVFEQYF. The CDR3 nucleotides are TGCGCCAGCAGCCAAGACAGGGGGGTCTTTGAGCAGTACTTC.

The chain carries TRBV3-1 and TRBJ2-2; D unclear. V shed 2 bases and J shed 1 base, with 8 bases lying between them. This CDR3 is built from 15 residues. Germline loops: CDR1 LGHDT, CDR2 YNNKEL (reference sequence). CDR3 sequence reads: CASSQTSVNTGELFF. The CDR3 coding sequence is TGTGCCAGCAGCCAAACCTCAGTGAACACCGGGGAGCTGTTTTTT.

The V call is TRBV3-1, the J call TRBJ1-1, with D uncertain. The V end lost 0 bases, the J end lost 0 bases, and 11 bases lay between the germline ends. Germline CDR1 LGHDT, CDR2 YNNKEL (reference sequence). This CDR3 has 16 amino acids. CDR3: CASSQEAIRLNTEAFF. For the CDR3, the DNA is TGTGCCAGCAGCCAAGAAGCTATTCGGCTGAACACTGAAGCTTTCTTT.

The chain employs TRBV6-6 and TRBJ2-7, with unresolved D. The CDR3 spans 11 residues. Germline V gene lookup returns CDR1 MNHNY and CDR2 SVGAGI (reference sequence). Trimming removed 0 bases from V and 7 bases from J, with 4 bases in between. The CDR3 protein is CASSYSGEQYF. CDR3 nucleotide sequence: TGTGCCAGCAGTTACTCTGGTGAGCAGTACTTC.

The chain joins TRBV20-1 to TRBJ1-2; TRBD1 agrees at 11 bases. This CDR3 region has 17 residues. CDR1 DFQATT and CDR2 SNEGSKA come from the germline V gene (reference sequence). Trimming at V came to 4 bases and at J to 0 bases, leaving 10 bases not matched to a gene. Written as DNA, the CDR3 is TGCAGTGCTACGAGAGGGACAGGGGGATATACTAACTATGGCTACACCTTC. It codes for CSATRGTGGYTNYGYTF.

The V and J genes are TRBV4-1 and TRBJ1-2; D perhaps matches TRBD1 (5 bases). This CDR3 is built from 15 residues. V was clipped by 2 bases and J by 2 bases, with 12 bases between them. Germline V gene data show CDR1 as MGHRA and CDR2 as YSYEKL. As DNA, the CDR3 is TGCGCCAGCAGCCAAATCCAGGGAGAGAACTATGGCTACACCTTC. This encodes CASSQIQGENYGYTF.

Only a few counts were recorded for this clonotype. The CDR3 region is CASSYGGNEQYF. The CDR3, as DNA: TGTGCCAGCAGTTATGGGGGCAACGAGCAGTACTTC. The chain couples TRBV27 to TRBJ2-7; weak D call: TRBD1 (6 bases). The germline CDR1 and CDR2 sequences are MNHEY and SMNVEV (reference sequence). The ends were cut back, 4 bases at V and 5 bases at J, with 9 bases in the middle. This CDR3 region has 12 residues.

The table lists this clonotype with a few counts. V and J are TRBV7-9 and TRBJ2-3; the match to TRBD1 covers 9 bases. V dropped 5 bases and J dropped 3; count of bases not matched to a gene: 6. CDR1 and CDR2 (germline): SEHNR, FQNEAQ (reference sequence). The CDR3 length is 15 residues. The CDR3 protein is CASSPRDRDTDTQYF. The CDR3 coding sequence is TGTGCCAGCAGCCCCCGGGACAGGGATACAGATACGCAGTATTTT.

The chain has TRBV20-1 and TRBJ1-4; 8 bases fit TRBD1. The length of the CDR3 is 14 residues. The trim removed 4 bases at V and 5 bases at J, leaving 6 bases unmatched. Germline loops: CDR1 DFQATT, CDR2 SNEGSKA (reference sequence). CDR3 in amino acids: CSATRQGSNEKLFF. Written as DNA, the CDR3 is TGCAGTGCTACTAGACAGGGGAGCAATGAAAAACTGTTTTTT.

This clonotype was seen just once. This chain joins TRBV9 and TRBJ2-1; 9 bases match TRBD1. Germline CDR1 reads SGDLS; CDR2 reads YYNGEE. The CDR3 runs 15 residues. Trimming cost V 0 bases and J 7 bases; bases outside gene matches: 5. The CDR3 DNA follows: TGTGCCAGCAGCGTAGCAACAGGGGGCGGAAATGAGCAGTTCTTC. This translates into CASSVATGGGNEQFF.

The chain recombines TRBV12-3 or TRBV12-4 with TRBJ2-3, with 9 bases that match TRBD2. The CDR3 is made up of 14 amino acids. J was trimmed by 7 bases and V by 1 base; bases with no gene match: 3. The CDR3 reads CASSLGGGANTQYF. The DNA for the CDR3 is TGTGCCAGCAGTTTAGGCGGGGGGGCGAATACGCAGTATTTT.

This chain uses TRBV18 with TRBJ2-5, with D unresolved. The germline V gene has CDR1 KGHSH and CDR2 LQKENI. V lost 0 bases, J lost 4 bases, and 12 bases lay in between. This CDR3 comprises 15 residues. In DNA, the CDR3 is TGTGCCAGCTCACCACCCTCCGGGCTCGGAGAGACCCAGTACTTC. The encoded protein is CASSPPSGLGETQYF.

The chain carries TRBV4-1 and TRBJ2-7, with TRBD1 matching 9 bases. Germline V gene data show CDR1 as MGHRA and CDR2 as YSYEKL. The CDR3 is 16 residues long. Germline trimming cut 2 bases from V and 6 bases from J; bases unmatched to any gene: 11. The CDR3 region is CASSQTSGTGFTEQYF. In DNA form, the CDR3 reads TGCGCCAGCAGCCAAACTTCCGGGACAGGGTTCACCGAGCAGTACTTC.

This chain's CDR3 is CASSEFGGGNYEQYF. Here the CDR3 DNA reads TGTGCCAGCAGTGAATTCGGGGGAGGTAACTACGAGCAGTACTTC. This chain joins TRBV25-1 and TRBJ2-7; TRBD2 might be the D (6 bases). Trimming cost V 1 base and J 3 bases, with 13 bases left between them. The CDR3 is made up of 15 amino acids. In germline, CDR1 is MGHDK, CDR2 SYGVNS.

This CDR3 reads CASSREGGRMHEQYF. The DNA for the CDR3 is TGTGCCAGCAGCCGGGAGGGGGGAAGAATGCACGAGCAGTACTTC. V is TRBV5-4 and J is TRBJ2-7; 8 bases are shared with TRBD2. The CDR3 sequence is 15 residues long. Germline V gives CDR1 SGHNT, CDR2 YYREEE (reference sequence). J gave up 5 bases and V 4 bases, and 11 bases lay outside the gene matches.

CDR3 protein: CASSPGTQTYEQYF. The CDR3 DNA reads TGTGCCAGCAGTCCCGGAACCCAGACCTACGAGCAGTACTTC. The chain uses TRBV25-1 and TRBJ2-7, with unresolved D. Germline CDR1 MGHDK, CDR2 SYGVNS. The ends were cut back, 5 bases at V and 2 bases at J, with 13 bases in the middle. The CDR3 is 14 residues long.

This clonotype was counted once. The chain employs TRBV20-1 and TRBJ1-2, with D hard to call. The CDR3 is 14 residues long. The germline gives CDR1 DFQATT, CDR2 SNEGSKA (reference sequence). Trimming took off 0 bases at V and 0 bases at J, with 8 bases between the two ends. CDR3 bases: TGCAGTGCTAGAGATCAAGGATCTAACTATGGCTACACCTTC. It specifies CSARDQGSNYGYTF.

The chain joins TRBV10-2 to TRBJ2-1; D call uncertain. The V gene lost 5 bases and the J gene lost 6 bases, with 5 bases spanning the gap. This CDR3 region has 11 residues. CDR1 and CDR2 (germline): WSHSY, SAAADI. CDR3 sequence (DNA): TGCGCCAGCAGTACAGCCAATGAGCAGTTCTTC. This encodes CASSTANEQFF.

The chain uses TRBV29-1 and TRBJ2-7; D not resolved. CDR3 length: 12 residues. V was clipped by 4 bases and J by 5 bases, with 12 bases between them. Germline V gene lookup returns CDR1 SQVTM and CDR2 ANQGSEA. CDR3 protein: CSVGGPRNEQYF. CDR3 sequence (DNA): TGCAGCGTTGGAGGACCGAGGAACGAGCAGTACTTC.

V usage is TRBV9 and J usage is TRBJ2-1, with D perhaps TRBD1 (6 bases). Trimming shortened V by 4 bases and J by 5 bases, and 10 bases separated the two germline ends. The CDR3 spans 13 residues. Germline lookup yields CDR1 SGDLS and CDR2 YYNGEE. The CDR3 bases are TGTGCCAGCAGCCAGGGGCTTAACAATGAGCAGTTCTTC. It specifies CASSQGLNNEQFF.

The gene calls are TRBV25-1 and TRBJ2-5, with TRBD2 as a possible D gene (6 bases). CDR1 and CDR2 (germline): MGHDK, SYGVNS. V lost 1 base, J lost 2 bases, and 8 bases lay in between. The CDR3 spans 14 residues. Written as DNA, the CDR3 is TGTGCCAGCAGTGAATGGAGGGTACAAGAGACCCAGTACTTC. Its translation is CASSEWRVQETQYF. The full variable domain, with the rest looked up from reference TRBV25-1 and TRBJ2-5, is EADIYQTPRYLVIGTGKKITLECSQTMGHDKMYWYQQDPGMELHLIHYSYGVNSTEKGDLSSESTVSRIRTEHFPLTLESARPSHTSQYLCASSEWRVQETQYFGPGTRLLVL.

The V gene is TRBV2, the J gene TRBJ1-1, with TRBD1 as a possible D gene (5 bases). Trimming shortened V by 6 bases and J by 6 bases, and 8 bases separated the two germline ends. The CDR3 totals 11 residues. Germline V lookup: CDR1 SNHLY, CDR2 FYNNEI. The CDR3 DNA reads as TGTGCCAGCAGGGAGGGGTCTGAAGCTTTCTTT. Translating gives CASREGSEAFF.

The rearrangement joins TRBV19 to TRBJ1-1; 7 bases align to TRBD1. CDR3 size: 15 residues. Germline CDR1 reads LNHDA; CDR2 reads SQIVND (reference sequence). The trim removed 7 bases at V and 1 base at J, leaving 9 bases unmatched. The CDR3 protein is CASNRGNRGNTEAFF. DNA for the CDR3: TGTGCCAGTAACCGAGGGAACAGGGGGAACACTGAAGCTTTCTTT.